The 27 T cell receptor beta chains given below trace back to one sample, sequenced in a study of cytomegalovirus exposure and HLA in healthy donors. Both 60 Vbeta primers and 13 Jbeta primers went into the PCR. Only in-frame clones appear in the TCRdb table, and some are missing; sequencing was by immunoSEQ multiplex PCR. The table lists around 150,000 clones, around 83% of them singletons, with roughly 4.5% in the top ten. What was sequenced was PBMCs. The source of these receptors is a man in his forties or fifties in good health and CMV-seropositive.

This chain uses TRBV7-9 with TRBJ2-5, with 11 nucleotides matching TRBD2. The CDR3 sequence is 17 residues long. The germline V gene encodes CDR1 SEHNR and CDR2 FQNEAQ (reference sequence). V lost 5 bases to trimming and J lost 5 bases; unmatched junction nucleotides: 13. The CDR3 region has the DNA TGTGCCAGCAGCCCGCGGATGGCTAGCGGGGGGAAGGAGACCCAGTACTTC. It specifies CASSPRMASGGKETQYF.

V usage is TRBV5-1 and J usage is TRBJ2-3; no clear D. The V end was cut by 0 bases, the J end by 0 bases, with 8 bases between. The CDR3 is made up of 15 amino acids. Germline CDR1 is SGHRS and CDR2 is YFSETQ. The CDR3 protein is CASSLDRTSTDTQYF. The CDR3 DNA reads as TGCGCCAGCAGCTTGGACAGAACTAGCACAGATACGCAGTATTTT.

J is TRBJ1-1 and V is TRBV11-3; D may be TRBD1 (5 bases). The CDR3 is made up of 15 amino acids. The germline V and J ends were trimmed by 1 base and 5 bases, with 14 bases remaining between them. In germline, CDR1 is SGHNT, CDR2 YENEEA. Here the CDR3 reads CASSLGERGSTEAFF. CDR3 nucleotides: TGTGCCAGCAGCTTAGGCGAAAGGGGCTCGACTGAAGCTTTCTTT. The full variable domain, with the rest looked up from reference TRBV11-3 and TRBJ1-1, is EAGVVQSPRYKIIEKKQPVAFWCNPISGHNTLYWYLQNLGQGPELLIRYENEEAVDDSQLPKDRFSAERLKGVDSTLKIQPAELGDSAVYLCASSLGERGSTEAFFGQGTRLTVV.

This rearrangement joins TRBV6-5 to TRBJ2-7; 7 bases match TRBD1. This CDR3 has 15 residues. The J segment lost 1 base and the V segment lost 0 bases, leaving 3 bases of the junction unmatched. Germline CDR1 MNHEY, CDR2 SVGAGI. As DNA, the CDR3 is TGTGCCAGCAGTTACTCCCGACAGGGTTCCTACGAGCAGTACTTC. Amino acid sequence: CASSYSRQGSYEQYF.

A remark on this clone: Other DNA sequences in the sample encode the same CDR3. CDR3 amino acids: CASSPNTEAFF. As DNA, the CDR3 is TGTGCCAGCAGTCCTAACACTGAAGCTTTCTTT. The chain is built from TRBV2 and TRBJ1-1; D not certain. V gave up 5 bases and J gave up 2 bases, with 3 bases separating them. The CDR3 covers 11 residues. In germline, CDR1 is SNHLY, CDR2 FYNNEI.

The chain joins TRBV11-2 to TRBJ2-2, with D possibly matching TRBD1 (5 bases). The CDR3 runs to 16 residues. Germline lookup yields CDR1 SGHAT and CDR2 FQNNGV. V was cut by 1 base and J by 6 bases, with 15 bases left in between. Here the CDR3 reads CASSLVWGTEAGELFF. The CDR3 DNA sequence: TGTGCCAGCAGCTTAGTGTGGGGCACAGAGGCCGGGGAGCTGTTTTTT.

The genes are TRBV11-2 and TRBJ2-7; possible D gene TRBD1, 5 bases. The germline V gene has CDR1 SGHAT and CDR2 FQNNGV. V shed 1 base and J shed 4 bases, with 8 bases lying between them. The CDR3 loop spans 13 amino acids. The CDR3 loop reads CASSLGAGYEQYF. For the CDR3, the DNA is TGTGCCAGCAGCTTAGGGGCAGGGTACGAGCAGTACTTC. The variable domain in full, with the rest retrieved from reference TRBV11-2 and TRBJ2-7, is EAGVAQSPRYKIIEKRQSVAFWCNPISGHATLYWYQQILGQGPKLLIQFQNNGVVDDSQLPKDRFSAERLKGVDSTLKIQPAKLEDSAVYLCASSLGAGYEQYFGPGTRLTVT.

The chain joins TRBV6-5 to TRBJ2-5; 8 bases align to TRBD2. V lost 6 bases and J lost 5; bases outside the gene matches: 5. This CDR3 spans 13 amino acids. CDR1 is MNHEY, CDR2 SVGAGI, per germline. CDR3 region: CASRHTGGETQYF. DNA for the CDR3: TGTGCCAGCAGGCACACGGGGGGGGAGACCCAGTACTTC.

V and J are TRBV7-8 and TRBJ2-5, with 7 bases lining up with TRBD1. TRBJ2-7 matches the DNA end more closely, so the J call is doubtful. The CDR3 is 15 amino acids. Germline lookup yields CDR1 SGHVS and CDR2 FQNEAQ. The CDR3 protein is CASSLRDRISYEQYF. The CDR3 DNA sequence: TGTGCCAGCAGCCTACGGGACAGAATAAGCTACGAGCAGTACTTC.

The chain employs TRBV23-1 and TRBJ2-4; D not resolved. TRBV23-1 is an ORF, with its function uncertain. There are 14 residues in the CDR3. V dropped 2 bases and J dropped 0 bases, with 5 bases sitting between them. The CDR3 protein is CASSQQLAKNIQYF. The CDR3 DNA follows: TGCGCCAGCAGTCAACAGTTAGCCAAAAACATTCAGTACTTC.

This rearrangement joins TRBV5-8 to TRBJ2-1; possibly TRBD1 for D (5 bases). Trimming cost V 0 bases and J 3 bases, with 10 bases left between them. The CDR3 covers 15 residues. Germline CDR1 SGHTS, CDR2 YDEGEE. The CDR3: CASSLDQGSYNEQFF. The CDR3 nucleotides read TGTGCCAGCAGCTTGGACCAGGGTAGCTACAATGAGCAGTTCTTC.

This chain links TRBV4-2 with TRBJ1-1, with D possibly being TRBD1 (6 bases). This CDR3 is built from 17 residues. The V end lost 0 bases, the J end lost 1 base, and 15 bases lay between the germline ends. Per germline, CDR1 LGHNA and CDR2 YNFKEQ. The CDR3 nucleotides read TGTGCCAGCAGCCAAGACAGGGGTTCATCCGGGAACACTGAAGCTTTCTTT. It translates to CASSQDRGSSGNTEAFF.

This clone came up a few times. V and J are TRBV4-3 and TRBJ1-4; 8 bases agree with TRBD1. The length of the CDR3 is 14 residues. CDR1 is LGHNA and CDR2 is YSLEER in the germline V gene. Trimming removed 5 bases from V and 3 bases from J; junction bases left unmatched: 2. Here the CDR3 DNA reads TGCGCCAGCAGCTCGACAGGGGCTAATGAAAAACTGTTTTTT. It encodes CASSSTGANEKLFF.

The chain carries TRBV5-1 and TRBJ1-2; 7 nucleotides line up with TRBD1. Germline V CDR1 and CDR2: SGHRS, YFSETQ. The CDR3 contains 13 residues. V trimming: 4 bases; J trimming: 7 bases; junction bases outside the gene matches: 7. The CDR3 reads CASSITGTVGYTF. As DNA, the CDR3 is TGCGCCAGCAGCATCACCGGGACAGTTGGCTACACCTTC.

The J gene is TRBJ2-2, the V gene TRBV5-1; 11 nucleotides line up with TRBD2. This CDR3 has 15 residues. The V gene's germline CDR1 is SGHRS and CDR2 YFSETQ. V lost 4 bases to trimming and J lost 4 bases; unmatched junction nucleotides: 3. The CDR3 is CASSLGTSGTGELFF. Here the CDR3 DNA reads TGCGCCAGCAGCCTAGGGACTAGCGGCACCGGGGAGCTGTTTTTT.

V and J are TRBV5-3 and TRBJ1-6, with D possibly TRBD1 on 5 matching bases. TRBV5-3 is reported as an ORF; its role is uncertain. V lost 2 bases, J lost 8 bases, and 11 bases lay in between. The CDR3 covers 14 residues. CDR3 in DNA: TGTGCCAGAAGCTTTACAGGAACCGATTCACCCCTCCACTTT. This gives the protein CARSFTGTDSPLHF.

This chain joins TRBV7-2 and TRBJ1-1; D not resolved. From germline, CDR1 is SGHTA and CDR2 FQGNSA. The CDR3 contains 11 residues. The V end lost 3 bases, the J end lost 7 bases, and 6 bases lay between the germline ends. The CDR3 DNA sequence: TGTGCCAGCAGCTTGGGAGGTGAAGCTTTCTTT. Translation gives CASSLGGEAFF.

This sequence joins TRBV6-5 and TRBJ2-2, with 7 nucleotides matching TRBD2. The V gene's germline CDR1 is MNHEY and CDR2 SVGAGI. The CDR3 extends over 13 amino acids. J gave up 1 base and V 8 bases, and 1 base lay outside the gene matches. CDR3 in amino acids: CASLAVNTGELFF. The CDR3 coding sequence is TGTGCCAGCCTAGCGGTGAACACCGGGGAGCTGTTTTTT.

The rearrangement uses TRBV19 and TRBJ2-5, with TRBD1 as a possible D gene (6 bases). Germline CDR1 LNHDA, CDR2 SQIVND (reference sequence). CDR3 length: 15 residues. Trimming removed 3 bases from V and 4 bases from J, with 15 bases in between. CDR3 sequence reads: CASSIGQGRLETQYF. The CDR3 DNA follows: TGTGCCAGTAGTATCGGGCAGGGGAGACTAGAGACCCAGTACTTC.

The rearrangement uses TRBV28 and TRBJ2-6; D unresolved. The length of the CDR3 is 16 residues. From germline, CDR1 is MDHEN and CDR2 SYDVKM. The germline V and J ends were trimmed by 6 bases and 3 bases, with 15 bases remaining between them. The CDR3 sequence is CASRVADGFGANVLTF. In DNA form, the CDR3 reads TGTGCCAGCAGGGTAGCAGACGGCTTTGGGGCCAACGTCCTGACTTTC.

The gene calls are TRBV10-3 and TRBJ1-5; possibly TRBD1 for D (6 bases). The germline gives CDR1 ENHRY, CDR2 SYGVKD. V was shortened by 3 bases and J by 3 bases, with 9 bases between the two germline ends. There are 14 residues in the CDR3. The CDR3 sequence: CAISDDRINQPQHF. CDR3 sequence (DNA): TGTGCCATCAGTGACGACAGGATCAATCAGCCCCAGCATTTT.

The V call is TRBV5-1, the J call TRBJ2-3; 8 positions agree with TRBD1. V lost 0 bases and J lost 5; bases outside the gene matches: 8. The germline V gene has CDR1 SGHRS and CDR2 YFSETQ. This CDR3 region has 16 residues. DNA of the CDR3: TGCGCCAGCAGCTTGGAGGCAGGGGGCGCGGGAGATACGCAGTATTTT. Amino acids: CASSLEAGGAGDTQYF.

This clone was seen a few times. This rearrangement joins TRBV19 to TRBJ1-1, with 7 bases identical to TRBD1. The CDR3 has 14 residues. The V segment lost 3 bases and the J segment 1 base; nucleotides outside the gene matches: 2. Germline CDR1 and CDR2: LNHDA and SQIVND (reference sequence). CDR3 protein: CASSIGQENTEAFF. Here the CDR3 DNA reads TGTGCCAGTAGTATCGGACAGGAGAACACTGAAGCTTTCTTT.

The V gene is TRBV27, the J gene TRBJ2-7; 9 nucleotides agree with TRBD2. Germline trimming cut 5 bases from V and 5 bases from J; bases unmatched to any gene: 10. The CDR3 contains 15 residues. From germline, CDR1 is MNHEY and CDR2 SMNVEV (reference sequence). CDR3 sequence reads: CASSPGTSSFNEQYF. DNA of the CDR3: TGTGCCAGCAGTCCCGGGACTAGCAGTTTCAACGAGCAGTACTTC.

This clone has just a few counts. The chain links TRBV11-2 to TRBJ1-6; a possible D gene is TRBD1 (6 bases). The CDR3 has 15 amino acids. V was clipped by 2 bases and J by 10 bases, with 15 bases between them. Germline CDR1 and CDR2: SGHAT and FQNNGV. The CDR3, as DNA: TGTGCCAGCAGCTTAAGGGCCAGGGGATACTCACCCCTCCACTTT. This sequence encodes CASSLRARGYSPLHF.

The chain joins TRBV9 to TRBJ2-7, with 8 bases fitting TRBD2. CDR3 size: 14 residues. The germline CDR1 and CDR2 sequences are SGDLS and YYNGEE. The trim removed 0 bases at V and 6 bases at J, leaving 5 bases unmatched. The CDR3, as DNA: TGTGCCAGCAGCGTAGCGGGAGGGAGGGGCGAGCAGTACTTC. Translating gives CASSVAGGRGEQYF.

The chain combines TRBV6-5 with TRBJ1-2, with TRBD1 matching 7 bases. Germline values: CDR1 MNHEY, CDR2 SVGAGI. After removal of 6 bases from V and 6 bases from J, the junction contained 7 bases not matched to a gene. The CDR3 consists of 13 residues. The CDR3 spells CASSQRQGHGYTF. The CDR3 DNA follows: TGTGCCAGCAGCCAGAGACAGGGTCATGGCTACACCTTC.